The sequence of this TCR beta chain was determined in a study of T cells in Graves' hyperthyroidism and ophthalmopathy. Study-level background: Pretreatment peripheral blood was obtained at initial diagnosis.

Amplification targeted TCR beta CDR3 regions from RNA transcripts. A set of HTBI primers served as the primers for a first-round RT-PCR of the TCR CDR3. TCRdb fed the multiplex PCR reads into MiXCR, producing one record per CDR3 protein. There are 550,000 to 800,000 distinct CDR3 sequences in the sample; 16% occur only once, and approximately 8.4% lies in the top ten. Ten or more counts support this clonotype. It was considered stable Graves' hyperthyroidism when ophthalmopathy did not progress within 18 months. Patients with uncontrolled infections, other autoimmune diseases, pregnancy or lactation were excluded. The clonotype was recovered from a man younger than 35 with Graves' hyperthyroidism. The source material was blood.

DNA for the CDR3: TGCAGTGCTAGCGTTGGGGGATACCTTCAAGAGACCCAGTACTTC. This codes for CSASVGGYLQETQYF. This rearrangement joins TRBV20-1 to TRBJ2-5; perhaps D is TRBD1 or TRBD2 (5 bases each). V was pared by 3 bases and J by 2 bases, with 16 bases between. CDR1 DFQATT and CDR2 SNEGSKA come from the germline V gene (reference sequence). The CDR3 sequence is 15 residues long.